This T cell receptor beta chain was captured in a study of blood T cell repertoires in COVID-19. About the research overall: The United States, Italy and Spain provided the acute and convalescent COVID-19 samples. From T cells, B-cell-depleted T cells, or PBMCs came the material, which was cDNA or gDNA.

The CDR3 contains 12 residues. Trimming took 5 bases from V and 10 from J; bases not matched to a gene: 7. Germline lookup yields CDR1 SEHNR and CDR2 FQNEAQ (reference sequence). Authors' data handling: Cell counts per sample came from amplifying reference gene primers. Here immunoSEQ multiplex PCR was the method, and the copy in TCRdb shows in-frame clones only, minus some. V, J and clone size are those of that table, while D and trimming were read from the DNA. The table shows some 150,000 clones, with more than 70% occurring only once. The sample comprised peripheral blood. The chain recombines TRBV7-9 with TRBJ1-1, with 7 positions matching TRBD1. This clonotype was sampled from a man aged 55-75 years with active or convalescent COVID-19. The CDR3 bases are TGTGCCAGCAGCCCGAGACAGGGCCGAGCTTTCTTT. Translating gives CASSPRQGRAFF.